What follows describes a single T cell receptor (beta chain). The count of this clone is one. The clone's antigen remains unknown. Within one base of it there is no much larger clone, and no base qualities were kept. The sample originates from a study of control samples from healthy donors and cancer patients (dated by TCRdb to the early 2020s). V is shortened by 2 bases, J by 5 bases, and the region joining them spans 13 bases. As encoded in the germline V gene (reference sequence), CDR1 is SGHNT while CDR2 is YYREEE. The CDR3 runs 15 amino acids, cysteine and phenylalanine included. Only CDR3 DNA is held: 45 bases, read in frame from base 1. Libraries were constructed by the immunoSEQ multiplex PCR assay. As stored in TCRdb, this immuneACCESS dataset retains in-frame rearrangements with V and J assigned. A fraction of the clones does not appear; measured against another copy, unresolved V genes explain less than half of the discrepancy, and the remainder lacks a known reason. The sample table shows approximately 94,000 clones, and about 90% are seen once. The ten largest clones represent about a sixth of the sample.

Sequenced material: blood. This sequence originates from a woman in her 50s in good health. The V and J genes are TRBV5-4 and TRBJ1-4; TRBD1 might be the D gene, on 6 matching bases. The CDR3 here reads CASSFNRALNEKLFF. The nucleotides are TGTGCCAGCAGCTTTAACAGGGCACTAAATGAAAAACTGTTTTTT.